The 24 T cell receptor beta chains given below trace back to one sample, sequenced in a study of Graves' ophthalmopathy and Graves' hyperthyroidism. RNA transcripts were the source from which TCR beta CDR3 regions were amplified. The first round was an RT-PCR with HTBI primers, and the second round was a multiplex PCR. TCRdb re-analysed the multiplex PCR reads in MiXCR, keeping a single row per CDR3 protein. The table includes around 1.1 million distinct CDR3 sequences, 35% to 40% detected once. The sequenced sample consisted of peripheral blood or thyroid tissue (not recorded which). These receptors were taken from an adult man with Graves' hyperthyroidism.

V is TRBV19 and J is TRBJ1-2; D is unclear. Germline V gene data show CDR1 as LNHDA and CDR2 as SQIVND (reference sequence). With 5 bases removed from V and 3 bases from J, the gap between germline ends came to 13 bases. The CDR3 is 14 amino acids. CDR3 nucleotides: TGTGCCAGTAGTTCGAGCGGGAAACACTATGGCTACACCTTC. Amino acids: CASSSSGKHYGYTF. Complete variable domain (other parts from reference TRBV19 and TRBJ1-2): DGGITQSPKYLFRKEGQNVTLSCEQNLNHDAMYWYRQDPGQGLRLIYYSQIVNDFQKGDIAEGYSVSREKKESFPLTVTSAQKNPTAFYLCASSSSGKHYGYTFGSGTRLTVV.

This clonotype was counted many times. The chain uses TRBV6-6 and TRBJ2-5; 8 nucleotides line up with TRBD1. The CDR3 is made up of 14 amino acids. Germline-derived CDR1 and CDR2 are MNHNY and SVGAGI (reference sequence). The J segment lost 2 bases and the V segment lost 2 bases, leaving 1 base of the junction unmatched. The CDR3 coding sequence is TGTGCCAGCAGTTACCAGGGGGCGCAAGAGACCCAGTACTTC. This encodes CASSYQGAQETQYF.

This clonotype was seen ten or more times. V gene TRBV10-3 combines with J gene TRBJ1-2, with 7 bases lining up with TRBD1. Trimming cost V 2 bases and J 4 bases; bases outside gene matches: 1. Germline values: CDR1 ENHRY, CDR2 SYGVKD. The CDR3 is made up of 13 amino acids. DNA for the CDR3: TGTGCCATCAGTGAGGGGACAGTCTATGGCTACACCTTC. It encodes CAISEGTVYGYTF.

This clonotype was found a few times. The chain combines TRBV2 with TRBJ2-5; TRBD1 might be the D (5 bases). The germline V and J ends were trimmed by 6 bases and 2 bases, with 19 bases remaining between them. This CDR3 has 16 residues. The germline CDR1 and CDR2 sequences are SNHLY and FYNNEI. CDR3 DNA sequence: TGTGCCAGCAGCGTCGTGTACCTTGGGGCACAAGAGACCCAGTACTTC. This gives the protein CASSVVYLGAQETQYF. Full variable domain (remainder filled in from reference TRBV2 and TRBJ2-5): EPEVTQTPSHQVTQMGQEVILRCVPISNHLYFYWYRQILGQKVEFLVSFYNNEISEKSEIFDDQFSVERPDGSNFTLKIRSTKLEDSAMYFCASSVVYLGAQETQYFGPGTRLLVL.

The chain recombines TRBV12-3 or TRBV12-4 with TRBJ1-1; TRBD1 might be the D (5 bases). There are 15 residues in the CDR3. The V gene lost 6 bases and the J gene lost 4 bases, with 18 bases spanning the gap. This CDR3 is CASSKESRVSTEAFF. CDR3 nucleotide sequence: TGTGCCAGCAGCAAAGAGTCCAGGGTCAGCACTGAAGCTTTCTTT.

The table lists this clonotype with many counts. This sequence joins TRBV9 and TRBJ1-2, with TRBD1 as a possible D gene (6 bases). Trimming took off 0 bases at V and 7 bases at J, with 13 bases between the two ends. From germline, CDR1 is SGDLS and CDR2 YYNGEE. This CDR3 region has 14 residues. CDR3 DNA sequence: TGTGCCAGCAGCGTAGGGCAGGGGCGCTTTGGCTACACCTTC. This translates into CASSVGQGRFGYTF.

As regards this clonotype: A junction end diverges from the germline sequence, so it may reflect a read error. The chain combines TRBV20-1 with TRBJ1-3; possible D gene TRBD1, 6 bases. CDR3 size: 10 residues. Germline lookup yields CDR1 DFQATT and CDR2 SNEGSKA (reference sequence). For the CDR3, the DNA is TGCAGTGCTAAGGACAGCAAGAATCCTTTT. Protein sequence: CSAKDSKNPF.

As concerns this clonotype: Just one base apart from a much larger clone, this may be a read error. The gene calls are TRBV4-1 and TRBJ1-5; D call uncertain. The CDR3 spans 13 residues. Per germline, CDR1 MGHRA and CDR2 YSYEKL. The CDR3 DNA reads as TGTGCCAGCAGCCCAGAATCTCGTGGCCCCCAGCATTTT. This codes for CASSPESRGPQHF.

This clonotype was seen more than once but under ten times. Being one base from a much bigger clone, this may be a read error. The CDR3 DNA follows: TGCAGCGTTGCTAGGGGGCGAATTTACGAGCAGTTCTTC. Protein product: CSVARGRIYEQFF. This chain uses TRBV29-1 with TRBJ2-7, with 7 bases matching TRBD1. The end of the DNA fits TRBJ2-1 better, so the J call may be wrong. The germline gives CDR1 SQVTM, CDR2 ANQGSEA. CDR3 length: 13 residues.

This clonotype was picked up many times. The rearrangement uses TRBV19 and TRBJ1-1; 8 nucleotides agree with TRBD1. Per the germline V gene, CDR1 is LNHDA and CDR2 is SQIVND (reference sequence). This CDR3 region has 17 residues. The J segment lost 3 bases and the V segment lost 3 bases, leaving 12 bases of the junction unmatched. The CDR3 protein is CASSMSSGGATDTEAFF. The CDR3 bases are TGTGCCAGTAGTATGAGCTCAGGGGGCGCGACGGACACTGAAGCTTTCTTT.

The chain couples TRBV15 to TRBJ1-2, with D possibly being TRBD1 (5 bases). Germline CDR1 is LNHNV and CDR2 is YYDKDF (reference sequence). V dropped 4 bases and J dropped 3 bases, with 9 bases sitting between them. The CDR3 has 13 residues. In DNA, the CDR3 is TGTGCCACCAGCACCGGGGACCACTATGGCTACACCTTC. Translated: CATSTGDHYGYTF.

The chain couples TRBV10-3 to TRBJ1-2, with D tentatively TRBD1 (6 bases). Trimming removed 9 bases from V and 6 bases from J, with 20 bases in between. Germline CDR1 is ENHRY and CDR2 is SYGVKD. The CDR3 has 14 residues. CDR3 sequence (DNA): TGTGCCATGGCCGACACAGGGTATAGGGATGGCTACACCTTC. Its protein is CAMADTGYRDGYTF.

Ten or more counts support this clonotype. The V and J genes are TRBV20-1 and TRBJ2-5; D unclear. The V end lost 4 bases, the J end lost 1 base, and 7 bases lay between the germline ends. The CDR3 has 12 amino acids. Germline loops: CDR1 DFQATT, CDR2 SNEGSKA (reference sequence). CDR3 DNA: TGCAGTGCTACAGGTATCCAAGAGACCCAGTACTTC. This translates into CSATGIQETQYF.

The gene calls are TRBV25-1 and TRBJ1-1; no definite D call. Trimming took 8 bases from V and 8 from J, leaving 15 bases between them. This CDR3 is built from 12 residues. Germline V gene lookup returns CDR1 MGHDK and CDR2 SYGVNS. The CDR3 sequence is CASFQATTEAFF. CDR3 bases: TGTGCCAGCTTCCAGGCTACCACCGAAGCTTTCTTT.

The chain joins TRBV7-2 to TRBJ1-4; the D gene is possibly TRBD1 (5 bases). The V end was cut by 5 bases, the J end by 10 bases, with 14 bases between. CDR1 and CDR2 from the germline V gene are SGHTA and FQGNSA. The CDR3 is made up of 13 amino acids. CDR3 sequence: CASSRPGGGKLFF. CDR3 sequence (DNA): TGTGCCAGCAGCCGCCCTGGGGGGGGAAAACTGTTTTTT.

The chain employs TRBV4-1 and TRBJ1-5, with D tentatively TRBD1 (5 bases). The germline V and J ends were trimmed by 2 bases and 0 bases, with 11 bases remaining between them. Germline V gene lookup returns CDR1 MGHRA and CDR2 YSYEKL. CDR3 length equals 16 residues. The CDR3: CASSQQPQASNQPQHF. DNA for the CDR3: TGCGCCAGCAGCCAACAGCCACAGGCTAGCAATCAGCCCCAGCATTTT.

This clonotype showed up many times. The rearrangement joins TRBV5-8 to TRBJ2-5; 8 positions agree with TRBD1. Trimming took 4 bases from V and 5 from J; bases not matched to a gene: 7. The V gene's germline CDR1 is SGHTS and CDR2 YDEGEE. The CDR3 is made up of 14 amino acids. In nucleotides, the CDR3 is TGTGCCAGCAGCCCGTTGACAGGGGTGGAGACCCAGTACTTC. Translation gives CASSPLTGVETQYF.

Concerning this clonotype: At one of its ends the junction is not consistent with the germline gene, which may arise from a read error. The chain joins TRBV10-2 to TRBJ1-6; 8 nucleotides match TRBD1. Germline V gives CDR1 WSHSY, CDR2 SAAADI. CDR3 length equals 15 residues. CDR3: CASSIEGTGNSPLHF. The CDR3 nucleotides read TGTGCCAGCTCAATTGAAGGGACAGGAAATTCACCCCTCCACTTT.

As regards this clonotype: Germline and junction disagree at one end, which may indicate a read error. This chain links TRBV19 with TRBJ2-7; D is unclear. The germline CDR1 and CDR2 sequences are LNHDA and SQIVND (reference sequence). The CDR3 runs to 15 residues. This chain's CDR3 is CAGSLGPESSYEQYF. CDR3 sequence (DNA): TGTGCCGGTAGCCTCGGACCTGAAAGCTCCTACGAGCAGTACTTC.

In this sample, this clonotype turned up many times. The V and J genes are TRBV24-1 and TRBJ2-7, with no clear D. The CDR3 is made up of 17 amino acids. V shed 8 bases and J shed 0 bases, with 22 bases lying between them. Germline loops: CDR1 KGHDR, CDR2 SFDVKD. The CDR3 is CATTNPTLPPFSYEQYF. The CDR3 nucleotides read TGTGCCACCACCAATCCTACCCTGCCTCCGTTCTCCTACGAGCAGTACTTC.

This clonotype occurred many times. The chain employs TRBV2 and TRBJ1-2, with 7 bases matching TRBD1. V lost 4 bases, J lost 10 bases, and 9 bases stayed unmatched. Germline CDR1 SNHLY, CDR2 FYNNEI. There are 13 residues in the CDR3. The CDR3 region is CASSGQGGSHYTF. The CDR3 DNA reads TGTGCCAGCAGTGGACAGGGAGGGTCTCACTACACCTTC.

This clonotype showed up many times. The chain combines TRBV15 with TRBJ2-7; no clear D. CDR3 size: 12 residues. V was trimmed by 0 bases and J by 6 bases, leaving 6 bases between them. Germline values: CDR1 LNHNV, CDR2 YYDKDF (reference sequence). The CDR3 DNA sequence: TGTGCCACCAGCAGAGATCCGACCGAGCAGTACTTC. Translation gives CATSRDPTEQYF.

This clonotype has only a few counts. The chain recombines TRBV20-1 with TRBJ1-1; TRBD1 is a possible D gene (5 bases). CDR1 DFQATT and CDR2 SNEGSKA come from the germline V gene (reference sequence). The CDR3 covers 14 residues. Trimming removed 3 bases from V and 10 bases from J, with 21 bases in between. As DNA, the CDR3 is TGCAGTGCTAGGGGGGGGAGCCCCGGTCGGGCAGCTTTCTTT. This translates into CSARGGSPGRAAFF.

This clonotype was recorded many times. CDR3 bases: TGTGCCAGCAGTGTCTTTCAGGGGGAGACCCAGTACTTC. The encoded protein is CASSVFQGETQYF. The chain couples TRBV12-3 or TRBV12-4 to TRBJ2-5; a possible D gene is TRBD1 (6 bases). Trimming pared 5 bases from V and 5 bases from J, leaving 12 bases between. The CDR3 covers 13 residues.